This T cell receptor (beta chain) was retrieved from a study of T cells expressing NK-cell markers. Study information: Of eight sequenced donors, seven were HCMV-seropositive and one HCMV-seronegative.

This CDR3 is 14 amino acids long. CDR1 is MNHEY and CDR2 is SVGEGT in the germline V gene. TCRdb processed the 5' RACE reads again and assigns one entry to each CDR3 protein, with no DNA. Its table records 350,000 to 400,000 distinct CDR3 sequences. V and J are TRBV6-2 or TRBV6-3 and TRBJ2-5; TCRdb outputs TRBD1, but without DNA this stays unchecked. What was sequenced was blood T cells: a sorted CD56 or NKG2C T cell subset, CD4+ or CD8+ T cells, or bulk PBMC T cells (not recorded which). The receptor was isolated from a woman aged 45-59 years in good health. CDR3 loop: CASSTYRERETQYF.